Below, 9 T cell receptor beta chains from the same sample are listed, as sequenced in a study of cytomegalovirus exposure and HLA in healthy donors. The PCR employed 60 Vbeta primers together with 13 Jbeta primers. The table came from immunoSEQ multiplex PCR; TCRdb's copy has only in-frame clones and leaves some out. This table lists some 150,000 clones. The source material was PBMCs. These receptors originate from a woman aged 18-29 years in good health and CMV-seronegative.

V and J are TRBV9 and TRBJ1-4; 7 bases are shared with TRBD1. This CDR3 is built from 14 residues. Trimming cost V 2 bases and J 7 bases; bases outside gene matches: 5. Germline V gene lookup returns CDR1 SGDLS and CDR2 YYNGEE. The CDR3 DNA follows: TGTGCCAGCAGCGTCGACAGGGCGGGTGAAAAACTGTTTTTT. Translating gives CASSVDRAGEKLFF.

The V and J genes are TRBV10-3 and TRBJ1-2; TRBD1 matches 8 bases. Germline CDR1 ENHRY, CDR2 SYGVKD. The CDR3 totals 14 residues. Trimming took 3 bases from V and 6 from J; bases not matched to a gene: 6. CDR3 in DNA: TGTGCCATCAGTGATGGACAGGGAACGAATGGCTACACCTTC. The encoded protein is CAISDGQGTNGYTF.

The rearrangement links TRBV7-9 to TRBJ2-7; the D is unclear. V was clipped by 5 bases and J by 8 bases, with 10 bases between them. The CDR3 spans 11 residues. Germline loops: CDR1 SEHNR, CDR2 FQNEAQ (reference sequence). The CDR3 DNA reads TGTGCCAGCAGCGACACCACAAAGCAGTACTTC. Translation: CASSDTTKQYF.

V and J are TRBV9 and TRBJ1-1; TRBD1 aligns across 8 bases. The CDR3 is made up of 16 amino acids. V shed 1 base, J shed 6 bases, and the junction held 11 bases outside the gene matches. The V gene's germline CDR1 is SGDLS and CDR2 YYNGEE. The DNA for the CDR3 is TGTGCCAGCAGCGTAACTCCCTCGACAGGGGCGTCTGAAGCTTTCTTT. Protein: CASSVTPSTGASEAFF.

The CDR3 loop reads CASRASVQGALYEQYF. The CDR3 coding sequence is TGTGCCAGCAGGGCCTCCGTTCAGGGGGCCCTCTACGAGCAGTACTTC. The chain links TRBV13 to TRBJ2-7; 8 bases are shared with TRBD1. V gave up 6 bases and J gave up 3 bases; unmatched junction bases: 13. Germline CDR1 and CDR2: PRHDT and FYEKMQ (reference sequence). This CDR3 is 16 amino acids long.

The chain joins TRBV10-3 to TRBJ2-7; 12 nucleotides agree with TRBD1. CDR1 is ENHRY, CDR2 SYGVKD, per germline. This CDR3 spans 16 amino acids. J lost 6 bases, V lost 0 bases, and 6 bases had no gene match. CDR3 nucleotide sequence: TGTGCCATCAGTGAGTCCTTGGGGACAGGGGGCAGCGAGCAGTACTTC. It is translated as CAISESLGTGGSEQYF.

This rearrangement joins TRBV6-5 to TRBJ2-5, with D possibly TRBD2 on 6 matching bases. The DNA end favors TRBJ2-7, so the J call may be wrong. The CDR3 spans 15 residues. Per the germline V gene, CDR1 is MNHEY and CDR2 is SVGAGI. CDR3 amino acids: CASSPGTGATDEQYF. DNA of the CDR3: TGTGCCAGCAGTCCCGGTACGGGAGCCACCGACGAGCAGTACTTC.

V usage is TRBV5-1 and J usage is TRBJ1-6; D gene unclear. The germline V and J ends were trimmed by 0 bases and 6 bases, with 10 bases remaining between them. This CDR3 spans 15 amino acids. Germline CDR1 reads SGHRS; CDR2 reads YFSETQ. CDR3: CASSLEPGSNSPLHF. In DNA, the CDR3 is TGCGCCAGCAGCTTGGAACCGGGTAGTAATTCACCCCTCCACTTT.

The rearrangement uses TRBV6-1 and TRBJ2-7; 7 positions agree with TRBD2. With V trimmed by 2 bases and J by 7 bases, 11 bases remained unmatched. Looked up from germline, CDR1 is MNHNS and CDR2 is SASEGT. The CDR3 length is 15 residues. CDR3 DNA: TGTGCCAGCAGTGAAAAACGGGACCACGGGAGGGAGCAGTACGTC. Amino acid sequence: CASSEKRDHGREQYV.